The TCR beta chain under discussion was sequenced for a study of CD8 T cells in Susac syndrome. The authors reverse transcribed roughly 0.5 to 1 ug RNA with random hexamers. By means of immunoSEQ multiplex PCR, TCR beta CDR3 spanning 54 Vbeta and 13 Jbeta underwent amplification. TCRdb reprocessed the immunoSEQ multiplex PCR reads with MiXCR, giving one entry per CDR3 protein. The sample has 90,000 to 150,000 distinct CDR3 sequences; about 93% are singletons. CDR3 size: 13 residues. CDR1 is MDHEN, CDR2 SYDVKM, per germline. Trimming took 4 bases from V and 3 from J; bases not matched to a gene: 2. The gene calls are TRBV28 and TRBJ1-1; 7 positions match TRBD1. Sequencing used CD4+ T cells from PBMCs. The TCR sequence derives from a human donor in good health. The CDR3 spells CASSSTGDTEAFF. The CDR3, as DNA: TGTGCCAGCAGTTCTACAGGGGACACTGAAGCTTTCTTT.